This TCR beta chain was recovered during a study of radiotherapy plus CTLA-4 blockade in lung cancer. The protocol was immunoSEQ multiplex PCR, while the TCRdb copy is restricted to in-frame clones and leaves out a portion. The sample records about 85,000 clones, around 86% being singletons. Germline CDR1 reads MNHNY; CDR2 reads SVGAGI (reference sequence). Deletions cut 6 bases from V and 6 bases from J, with 3 bases between. The CDR3 length is 10 residues. This chain uses TRBV6-6 with TRBJ2-1; the D is unclear. This material consisted of peripheral blood, taken from a patient treated with radiotherapy plus ipilimumab. The receptor was isolated from a human donor with non-small cell lung cancer who had a partial response to radiotherapy plus ipilimumab. The CDR3 DNA sequence: TGTGCCAGCAGCCTCAATGAGCAGTTCTTC. Protein: CASSLNEQFF.